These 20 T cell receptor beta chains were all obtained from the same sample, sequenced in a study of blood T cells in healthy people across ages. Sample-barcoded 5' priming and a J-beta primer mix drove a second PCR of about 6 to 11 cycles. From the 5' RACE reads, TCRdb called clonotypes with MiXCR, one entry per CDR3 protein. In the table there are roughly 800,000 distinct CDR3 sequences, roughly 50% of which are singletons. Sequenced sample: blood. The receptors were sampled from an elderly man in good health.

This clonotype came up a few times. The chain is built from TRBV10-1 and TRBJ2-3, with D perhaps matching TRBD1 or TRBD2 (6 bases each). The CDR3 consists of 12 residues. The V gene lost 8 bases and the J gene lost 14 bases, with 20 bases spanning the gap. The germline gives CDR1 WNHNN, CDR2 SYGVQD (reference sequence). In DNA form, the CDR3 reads TGCGCCAGCGGGGGGCCCTCGGGAGACGCGTATTTT. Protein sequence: CASGGPSGDAYF.

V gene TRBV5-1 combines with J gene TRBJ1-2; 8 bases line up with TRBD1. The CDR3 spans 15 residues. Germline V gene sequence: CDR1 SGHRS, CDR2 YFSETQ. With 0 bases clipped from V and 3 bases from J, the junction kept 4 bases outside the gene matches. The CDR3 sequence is CASSLEAGGDYGYTF. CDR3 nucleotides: TGCGCCAGCAGCTTGGAGGCAGGGGGCGACTATGGCTACACCTTC.

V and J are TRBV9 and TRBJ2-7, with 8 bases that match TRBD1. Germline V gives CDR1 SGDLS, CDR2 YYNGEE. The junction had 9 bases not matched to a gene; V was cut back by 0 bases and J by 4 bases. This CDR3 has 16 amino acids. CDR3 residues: CASSVGPDRVMYEQYF. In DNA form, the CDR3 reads TGTGCCAGCAGCGTAGGTCCGGACAGGGTGATGTACGAGCAGTACTTC.

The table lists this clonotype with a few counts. The CDR3 sequence is CASSETGKDNSPLHF. The CDR3 bases are TGCGCCAGCAGCGAAACAGGGAAGGACAATTCACCCCTCCACTTT. V usage is TRBV5-1 and J usage is TRBJ1-6; TRBD1 is a possible D gene (6 bases). Between the trimmed V and J ends, which lost 4 bases and 7 bases, there was a span of 15 bases. The CDR3 loop spans 15 amino acids. Looked up from germline, CDR1 is SGHRS and CDR2 is YFSETQ.

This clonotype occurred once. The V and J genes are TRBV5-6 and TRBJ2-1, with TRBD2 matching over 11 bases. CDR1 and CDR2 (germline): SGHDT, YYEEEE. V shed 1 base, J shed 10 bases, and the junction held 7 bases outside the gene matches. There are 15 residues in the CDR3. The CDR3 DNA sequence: TGTGCCAGCAGCTTGAGGGGGGGGACTAGCGGAGAGCAGTTCTTC. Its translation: CASSLRGGTSGEQFF.

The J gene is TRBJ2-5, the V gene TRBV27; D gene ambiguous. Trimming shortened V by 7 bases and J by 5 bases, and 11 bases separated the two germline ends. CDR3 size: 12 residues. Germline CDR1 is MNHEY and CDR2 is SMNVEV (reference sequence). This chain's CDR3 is CASKNPLETQYF. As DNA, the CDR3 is TGTGCCAGCAAGAACCCCCTGGAGACCCAGTACTTC.

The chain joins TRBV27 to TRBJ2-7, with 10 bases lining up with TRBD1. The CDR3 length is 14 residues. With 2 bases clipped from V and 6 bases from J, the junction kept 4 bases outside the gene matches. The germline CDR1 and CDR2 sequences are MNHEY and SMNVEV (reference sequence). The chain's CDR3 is CASSLAGTGAEQYF. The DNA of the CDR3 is TGTGCCAGCAGTTTAGCCGGGACAGGGGCCGAGCAGTACTTC.

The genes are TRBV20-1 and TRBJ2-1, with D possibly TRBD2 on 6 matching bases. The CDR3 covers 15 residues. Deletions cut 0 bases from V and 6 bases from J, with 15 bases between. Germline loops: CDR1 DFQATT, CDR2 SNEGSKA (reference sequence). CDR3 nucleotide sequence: TGCAGTGCTAGAGATTGGAGGGACTCAGTCAATGAGCAGTTCTTC. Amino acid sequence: CSARDWRDSVNEQFF.

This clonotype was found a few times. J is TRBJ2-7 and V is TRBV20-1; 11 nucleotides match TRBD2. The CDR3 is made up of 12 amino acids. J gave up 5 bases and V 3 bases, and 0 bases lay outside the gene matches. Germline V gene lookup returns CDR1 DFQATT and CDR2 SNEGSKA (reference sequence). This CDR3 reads CSASSGRDEQYF. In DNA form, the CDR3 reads TGCAGTGCTAGTAGCGGGAGGGACGAGCAGTACTTC.

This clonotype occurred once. CDR3 protein: CAISVTGATDTQYF. CDR3 nucleotide sequence: TGTGCCATCAGTGTTACAGGGGCAACAGATACGCAGTATTTT. This chain uses TRBV10-3 with TRBJ2-3, with 7 bases matching TRBD1. This CDR3 has 14 residues. V was clipped by 4 bases and J by 3 bases; unmatched bases: 4. Germline assignment: CDR1 ENHRY and CDR2 SYGVKD.

The CDR3 DNA follows: TGCAGTGCTAGACCTACGGGGCTAGCGAATTCACCCCTCCACTTT. Encoded protein: CSARPTGLANSPLHF. The V and J genes are TRBV20-1 and TRBJ1-6; possibly TRBD1 for D (5 bases). The CDR3 spans 15 residues. Per the germline V gene, CDR1 is DFQATT and CDR2 is SNEGSKA (reference sequence). V was clipped by 2 bases and J by 7 bases, with 15 bases between them.

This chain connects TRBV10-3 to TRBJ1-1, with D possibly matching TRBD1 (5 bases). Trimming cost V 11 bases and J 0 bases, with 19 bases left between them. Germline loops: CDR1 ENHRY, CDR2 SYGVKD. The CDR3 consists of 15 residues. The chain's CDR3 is CAASQGVGVNTEAFF. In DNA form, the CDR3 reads TGTGCCGCCTCTCAAGGGGTGGGGGTGAACACTGAAGCTTTCTTT.

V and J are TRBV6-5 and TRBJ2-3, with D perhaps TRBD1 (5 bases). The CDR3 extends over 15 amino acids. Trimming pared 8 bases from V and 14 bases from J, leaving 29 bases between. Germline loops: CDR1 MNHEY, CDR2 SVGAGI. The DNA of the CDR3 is TGTGCCAGCCGACGGATCAGGGATGAGCACAGATACGCGTATTTT. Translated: CASRRIRDEHRYAYF.

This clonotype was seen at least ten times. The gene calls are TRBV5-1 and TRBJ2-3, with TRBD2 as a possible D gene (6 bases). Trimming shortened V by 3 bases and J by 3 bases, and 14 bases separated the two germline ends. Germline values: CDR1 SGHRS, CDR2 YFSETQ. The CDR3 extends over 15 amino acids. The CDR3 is CASSSTSGRTDTQYF. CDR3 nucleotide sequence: TGCGCCAGCAGCTCGACTAGTGGTCGTACAGATACGCAGTATTTT.

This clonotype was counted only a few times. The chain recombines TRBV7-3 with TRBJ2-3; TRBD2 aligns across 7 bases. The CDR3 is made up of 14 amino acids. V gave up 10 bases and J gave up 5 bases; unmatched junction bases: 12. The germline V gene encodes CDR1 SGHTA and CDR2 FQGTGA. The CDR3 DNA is TGTGCCACCTCCCGGGGGTTAGCGGGAGATACGCAGTATTTT. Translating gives CATSRGLAGDTQYF.

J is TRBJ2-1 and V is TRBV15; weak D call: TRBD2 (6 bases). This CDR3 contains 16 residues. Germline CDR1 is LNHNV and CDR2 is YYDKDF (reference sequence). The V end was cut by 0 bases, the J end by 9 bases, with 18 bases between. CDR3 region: CATSRDKMKGAGEQFF. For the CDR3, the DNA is TGTGCCACCAGCAGAGATAAGATGAAGGGAGCGGGTGAGCAGTTCTTC.

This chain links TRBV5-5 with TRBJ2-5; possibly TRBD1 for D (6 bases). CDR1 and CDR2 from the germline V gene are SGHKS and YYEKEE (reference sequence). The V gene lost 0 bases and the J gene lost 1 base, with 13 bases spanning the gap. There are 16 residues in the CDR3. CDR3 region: CASSLVGRGGQETQYF. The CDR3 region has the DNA TGTGCCAGCAGCTTGGTAGGGAGAGGGGGCCAAGAGACCCAGTACTTC. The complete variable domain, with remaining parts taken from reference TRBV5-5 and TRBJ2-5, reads DAGVTQSPTHLIKTRGQQVTLRCSPISGHKSVSWYQQVLGQGPQFIFQYYEKEERGRGNFPDRFSARQFPNYSSELNVNALLLGDSALYLCASSLVGRGGQETQYFGPGTRLLVL.

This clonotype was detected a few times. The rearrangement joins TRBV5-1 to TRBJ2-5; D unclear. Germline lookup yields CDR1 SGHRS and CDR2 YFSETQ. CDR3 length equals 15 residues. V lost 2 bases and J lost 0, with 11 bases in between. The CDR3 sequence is CASSFGRLYQETQYF. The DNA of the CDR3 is TGCGCCAGCAGCTTTGGCAGGCTGTACCAAGAGACCCAGTACTTC.

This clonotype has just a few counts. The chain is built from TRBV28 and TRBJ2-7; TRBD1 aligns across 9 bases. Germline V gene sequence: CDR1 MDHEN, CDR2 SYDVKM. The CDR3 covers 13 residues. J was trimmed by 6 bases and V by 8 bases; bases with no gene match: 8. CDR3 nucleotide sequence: TGTGCCAGCCGGACAGGGGTCCTCCTCGAGCAGTACTTC. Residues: CASRTGVLLEQYF.

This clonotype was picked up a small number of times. The CDR3 DNA reads TGCAGTGCTCCAAGGCGGGTGGGGGTCACTGAAGCTTTCTTT. Its translation is CSAPRRVGVTEAFF. J is TRBJ1-1 and V is TRBV20-1, with D perhaps matching TRBD1 (5 bases). Germline CDR1 and CDR2: DFQATT and SNEGSKA (reference sequence). The CDR3 length is 14 residues. V lost 5 bases and J lost 4, with 17 bases in between.